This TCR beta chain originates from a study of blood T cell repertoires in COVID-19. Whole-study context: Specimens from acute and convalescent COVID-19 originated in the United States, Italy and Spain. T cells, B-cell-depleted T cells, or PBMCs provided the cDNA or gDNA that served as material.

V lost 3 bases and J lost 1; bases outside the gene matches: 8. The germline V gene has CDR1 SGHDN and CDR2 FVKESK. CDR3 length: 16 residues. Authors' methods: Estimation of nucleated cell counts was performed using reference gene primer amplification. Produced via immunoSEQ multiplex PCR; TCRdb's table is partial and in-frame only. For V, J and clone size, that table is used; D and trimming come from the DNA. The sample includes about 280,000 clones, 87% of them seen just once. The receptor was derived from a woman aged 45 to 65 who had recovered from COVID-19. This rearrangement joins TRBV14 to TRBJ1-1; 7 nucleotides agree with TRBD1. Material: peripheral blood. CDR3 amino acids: CASSQLRDSRNTEAFF. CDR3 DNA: TGTGCCAGCAGCCAGCTCCGGGACAGCCGGAACACTGAAGCTTTCTTT.